The 12 T cell receptor beta chains presented below share a single source sample, sequenced in a study of cytomegalovirus exposure and HLA in healthy donors. The PCR ran on 60 Vbeta and 13 Jbeta primers. Libraries were prepared by immunoSEQ multiplex PCR; TCRdb keeps only in-frame clonotypes and omits some of them. The sample lists 200,000 to 250,000 clones, 70% to 85% occurring once. Sequencing was performed on PBMCs. These receptors originate from a man aged 50 to 60 in good health and CMV-seronegative.

The CDR3 loop is CASSLLGVRQPQHF. The CDR3 DNA reads as TGTGCCAGCAGTTTATTAGGGGTAAGGCAGCCCCAGCATTTT. V is TRBV27 and J is TRBJ1-5, with a tentative D call TRBD1 (5 bases). The V and J ends lost 1 base and 7 bases respectively, with 11 bases between them. This CDR3 is built from 14 residues. Germline lookup yields CDR1 MNHEY and CDR2 SMNVEV (reference sequence).

This clone has only one observation. V and J are TRBV4-1 and TRBJ2-1; 7 bases are shared with TRBD2. CDR1 and CDR2 (germline): MGHRA, YSYEKL. The J segment lost 2 bases and the V segment lost 4 bases, leaving 2 bases of the junction unmatched. The CDR3 has 14 amino acids. Written as DNA, the CDR3 is TGCGCCAGCAGCCGAGCGGGAACCTACAATGAGCAGTTCTTC. The encoded protein is CASSRAGTYNEQFF.

This clone was found once. This rearrangement joins TRBV28 to TRBJ1-5, with TRBD1 identical over 9 bases. This CDR3 is 15 amino acids long. Trimming took 5 bases from V and 3 from J; bases not matched to a gene: 5. In germline, CDR1 is MDHEN, CDR2 SYDVKM. The CDR3 loop is CASSLTGGLNQPQHF. DNA of the CDR3: TGTGCCAGCAGTCTCACAGGGGGCCTCAATCAGCCCCAGCATTTT.

The chain carries TRBV18 and TRBJ1-5, with 7 bases matching TRBD1. The CDR3 spans 17 residues. Germline trimming cut 6 bases from V and 1 base from J; bases unmatched to any gene: 12. From germline, CDR1 is KGHSH and CDR2 LQKENI. The CDR3 spells CASSLTSGGGSNQPQHF. CDR3 bases: TGTGCCAGCTCCCTAACCTCAGGGGGAGGCAGCAATCAGCCCCAGCATTTT.

J is TRBJ2-7 and V is TRBV7-9; D remains ambiguous. V gave up 5 bases and J gave up 2 bases, with 16 bases separating them. This CDR3 is 15 amino acids long. Germline CDR1 and CDR2: SEHNR and FQNEAQ (reference sequence). CDR3 coding DNA: TGTGCCAGCAGCCCGTCTTCTAGTGCGGCCTACGAGCAGTACTTC. It codes for CASSPSSSAAYEQYF. Complete variable domain (other parts from reference TRBV7-9 and TRBJ2-7): DTGVSQNPRHKITKRGQNVTFRCDPISEHNRLYWYRQTLGQGPEFLTYFQNEAQLEKSRLLSDRFSAERPKGSFSTLEIQRTEQGDSAMYLCASSPSSSAAYEQYFGPGTRLTVT.

The gene calls are TRBV18 and TRBJ1-1, with TRBD1 matching over 10 bases. After removal of 5 bases from V and 4 bases from J, the junction contained 10 bases not matched to a gene. Germline V lookup: CDR1 KGHSH, CDR2 LQKENI. This CDR3 region has 16 residues. CDR3 sequence: CASSSRQGADGTEAFF. CDR3 nucleotides: TGTGCCAGCTCATCTCGACAGGGGGCGGACGGCACTGAAGCTTTCTTT.

The chain has TRBV6-1 and TRBJ1-5, with D perhaps TRBD1 (6 bases). Trimming pared 10 bases from V and 5 bases from J, leaving 15 bases between. The CDR3 totals 13 residues. The germline CDR1 and CDR2 sequences are MNHNS and SASEGT. DNA for the CDR3: TGTGCCATCGCAGACAGGAATCATCAGCCCCAGCATTTT. Translating it yields CAIADRNHQPQHF.

The chain carries TRBV11-2 and TRBJ1-5, with D possibly matching TRBD1 (6 bases). Trimming pared 5 bases from V and 0 bases from J, leaving 11 bases between. The CDR3 runs 15 residues. Germline V gene lookup returns CDR1 SGHAT and CDR2 FQNNGV. This chain's CDR3 is CASSPDRNSNQPQHF. The CDR3 nucleotides are TGTGCCAGCAGCCCCGACAGGAATAGCAATCAGCCCCAGCATTTT.

The V call is TRBV4-2, the J call TRBJ2-5, with TRBD1 matching 8 bases. With the DNA end fitting TRBJ2-7 better, the J assignment may be wrong. The germline V gene has CDR1 LGHNA and CDR2 YNFKEQ. The CDR3 spans 15 residues. CDR3 loop: CASSHSAGGADEQYF. CDR3 nucleotides: TGTGCCAGCAGCCACTCTGCAGGGGGCGCGGACGAGCAGTACTTC.

This chain uses TRBV5-1 with TRBJ2-1; D unresolved. V lost 1 base and J lost 6, with 8 bases in between. CDR1 SGHRS and CDR2 YFSETQ come from the germline V gene. The CDR3 has 13 residues. CDR3 nucleotide sequence: TGCGCCAGCAGCTTGCCCCCTTCCAATGAGCAGTTCTTC. This codes for CASSLPPSNEQFF.

This chain joins TRBV6-6 and TRBJ2-5, with D possibly matching TRBD2 (6 bases). Germline V gene sequence: CDR1 MNHNY, CDR2 SVGAGI (reference sequence). The V gene lost 2 bases and the J gene lost 10 bases, with 17 bases spanning the gap. The CDR3 loop spans 14 amino acids. CDR3 DNA sequence: TGTGCCAGCAGTTACAGTGCGGGACTCGGAGACCAGTACTTC. Translation: CASSYSAGLGDQYF.

This chain uses TRBV5-4 with TRBJ2-5; D is ambiguous. The CDR3 contains 12 residues. CDR1 SGHNT and CDR2 YYREEE come from the germline V gene (reference sequence). V lost 0 bases to trimming and J lost 4 bases, with 4 bases between them. The CDR3 region is CASSLDGETQYF. CDR3 sequence (DNA): TGTGCCAGCAGCTTGGACGGAGAGACCCAGTACTTC.